This is a list of T cell receptor beta chains from one sample in a study of OX40 agonist ivuxolimab in advanced cancers. This table comes from immunoSEQ multiplex PCR, and its TCRdb copy is limited to in-frame clones, with some not included. The sample has about 48,000 clones, approximately 90% seen once; the top ten hold 25% to 40%. Material: CD4+ or CD8+ T cells sorted from blood, obtained in a trial of the OX40 agonist ivuxolimab. The receptors originated from an adult with an advanced solid tumor such as melanoma, head and neck, liver or kidney cancer. The CDR3 runs from the conserved cysteine through the conserved F or W. A D gene is named only where the DNA matches it firmly. A row's size may be missing; if present it is once, few, many or a size class.

CDR3 length,J gene,V gene,D gene,clone size,CDR3 protein,CDR3 DNA
15,TRBJ2-7,TRBV2,TRBD1,.,CASSEERTGSYEQYF,TGTGCCAGCAGTGAAGAACGGACAGGCTCCTACGAGCAGTACTTC
12,TRBJ1-6,TRBV2,.,few,CASSDLDLPLHF,TGTGCCAGCAGTGATCTAGATTTACCCCTCCACTTT
16,TRBJ2-1,TRBV10-3,.,.,CAISESHSQAHNEQFF,TGTGCCATCAGTGAGTCGCATAGCCAAGCACACAATGAGCAGTTCTTC
14,TRBJ1-1,TRBV4-1,TRBD1,.,CASSLGTGVTEAFF,TGCGCCAGCAGCCTTGGGACAGGGGTTACTGAAGCTTTCTTT
15,TRBJ1-2,TRBV5-1,TRBD1,.,CASSLAGQGNYGYTF,TGCGCCAGCAGCTTGGCGGGACAGGGGAACTATGGCTACACCTTC
13,TRBJ2-7,TRBV7-9,TRBD1,.,CASSLTGGHEQYF,TGTGCCAGCAGCTTAACAGGGGGCCACGAGCAGTACTTC
16,TRBJ2-7,TRBV27,TRBD1,.,CASRITGQGAGNEQYF,TGTGCCAGCAGGATAACGGGACAGGGGGCGGGGAACGAGCAGTACTTC
20,TRBJ1-4,TRBV4-1,TRBD1,.,CASSRLVYRDSKIVNEKLFF,TGCGCCAGCAGCAGACTCGTATACCGGGACAGTAAAATCGTTAATGAAAAACTGTTTTTT
12,TRBJ1-3,TRBV19,.,.,CATSPSGNTIYF,TGTGCCACCTCCCCCTCTGGAAACACCATATATTTT
15,TRBJ2-7,TRBV10-3,.,.,CAISDPPAQDYEQYF,TGTGCCATCAGTGACCCCCCCGCCCAAGATTACGAGCAGTACTTC
14,TRBJ1-2,TRBV14,.,.,CASSLQGGGYGYTF,TGTGCCAGCAGCCTACAGGGTGGCGGGTATGGCTACACCTTC
12,TRBJ1-1,TRBV7-9,.,once,CASSPEFTEAFF,TGTGCCAGCAGCCCGGAGTTCACTGAAGCTTTCTTT